The rows below give T cell receptor beta chains drawn from one sample of a study of T cells after somatic rescue of genetic block. The method was immunoSEQ multiplex PCR; TCRdb's version includes in-frame clones alone and lacks a portion of them. The sample shows around 8,000 clones, 65% to 90% of them seen only once. Sequences were obtained from peripheral blood mononuclear cells (PBMCs). The source is a boy younger than 18. Each CDR3 is given with its conserved first and last residue. D genes are given only for firm matches. Size is stated for part of the rows, as once, few or many counts, or as a class when the clone is expanded.

d_gene: TRBD1; j_gene: TRBJ1-2; v_gene: TRBV2; abundance: NA; CDR3nt: TGTGCCAGCGGGACAGCTACTTATGGCTACACCTTC; CDR3aa: CASGTATYGYTF
d_gene: NA; j_gene: TRBJ1-1; v_gene: TRBV5-1; abundance: NA; CDR3nt: TGCGCCAGCAGCTTGAGGGTGGGGGACACTGAAGCTTTCTTT; CDR3aa: CASSLRVGDTEAFF
d_gene: NA; j_gene: TRBJ2-3; v_gene: TRBV10-3; abundance: NA; CDR3nt: TGTGCCATCAGCACCACCGGCACAGATACGCAGTATTTT; CDR3aa: CAISTTGTDTQYF
d_gene: NA; j_gene: TRBJ1-4; v_gene: TRBV4-2; abundance: few; CDR3nt: TGTGCCAGCAGCCAAGAGGAACGGCTCAATGAAAAACTGTTTTTT; CDR3aa: CASSQEERLNEKLFF
d_gene: NA; j_gene: TRBJ1-2; v_gene: TRBV18; abundance: NA; CDR3nt: TGTGCCAGCTCACCATGGGCGGACCTCTATGGCTACACCTTC; CDR3aa: CASSPWADLYGYTF
d_gene: NA; j_gene: TRBJ1-1; v_gene: TRBV5-8; abundance: few; CDR3nt: TGTGCCAGCAGCTTGTCTGTTTCGAACACTGAAGCTTTCTTT; CDR3aa: CASSLSVSNTEAFF
d_gene: TRBD2; j_gene: TRBJ2-1; v_gene: TRBV11-2; abundance: NA; CDR3nt: TGTGCCAGCAGCCCAGGTTTTAGCGGGGGGCCCCTCTCCTACAATGAGCAGTTCTTC; CDR3aa: CASSPGFSGGPLSYNEQFF
d_gene: TRBD1; j_gene: TRBJ2-2; v_gene: TRBV2; abundance: few; CDR3nt: TGTGCCAGCAGGGTACAGGGGGCGTCCGGGGAGCTGTTTTTT; CDR3aa: CASRVQGASGELFF
d_gene: TRBD2; j_gene: TRBJ2-3; v_gene: TRBV5-1; abundance: few; CDR3nt: TGCGCCAGCAGCTTGGCACTGGGTAGCGGGGACCTATCATACACAGATACGCAGTATTTT; CDR3aa: CASSLALGSGDLSYTDTQYF
d_gene: NA; j_gene: TRBJ2-7; v_gene: TRBV4-3; abundance: NA; CDR3nt: TGCGCCAGCAGCCAAGAAGCCAGGTTGACGTACGAGCAGTACTTC; CDR3aa: CASSQEARLTYEQYF
d_gene: NA; j_gene: TRBJ2-4; v_gene: TRBV11-2; abundance: NA; CDR3nt: TGTGCCAGCAGCCCCGTCCGTCTAGCCAAAAACATTCAGTACTTC; CDR3aa: CASSPVRLAKNIQYF
d_gene: TRBD1; j_gene: TRBJ1-2; v_gene: TRBV5-6; abundance: NA; CDR3nt: TGTGCCAGCAGCTCTCCGAGATTCGGGACAGGGAGGTATGGCTACACCTTC; CDR3aa: CASSSPRFGTGRYGYTF
d_gene: NA; j_gene: TRBJ2-1; v_gene: TRBV7-2; abundance: NA; CDR3nt: TGTGCCAGCAGCTTACTGACCAGGAGGCAATACAATGAGCAGTTCTTC; CDR3aa: CASSLLTRRQYNEQFF
d_gene: NA; j_gene: TRBJ2-7; v_gene: TRBV4-2; abundance: NA; CDR3nt: TGTGCCAGCAGCCAAGTCCACGGGGCCTGGGAGCAGTACTTC; CDR3aa: CASSQVHGAWEQYF
d_gene: NA; j_gene: TRBJ1-1; v_gene: TRBV19; abundance: once; CDR3nt: TGTGCCAGTAGTATAGGAGCGGACACTGAAGCTTTCTTT; CDR3aa: CASSIGADTEAFF
d_gene: TRBD2; j_gene: TRBJ2-2; v_gene: TRBV7-2; abundance: NA; CDR3nt: TGTGCCAGCAGCTTTAGACTAGCGGGAGTTCGGGCCGGGGAGCTGTTTTTT; CDR3aa: CASSFRLAGVRAGELFF
d_gene: NA; j_gene: TRBJ2-6; v_gene: TRBV15; abundance: NA; CDR3nt: TGTGCCACCAGCAGAGATTCTGGGGCCAACGTCCTGACTTTC; CDR3aa: CATSRDSGANVLTF
d_gene: TRBD1; j_gene: TRBJ2-7; v_gene: TRBV4-3; abundance: few; CDR3nt: TGCGCCAGCAGCCAAGAAGTAGCCGGGACAGGCGGGGAGTACGAGCAGTACTTC; CDR3aa: CASSQEVAGTGGEYEQYF
d_gene: TRBD1; j_gene: TRBJ2-1; v_gene: TRBV27; abundance: NA; CDR3nt: TGTGCCAGCAACCGGGACAGGGGATACAATGAGCAGTTCTTC; CDR3aa: CASNRDRGYNEQFF
d_gene: NA; j_gene: TRBJ2-3; v_gene: TRBV7-2; abundance: NA; CDR3nt: TGTGCCAGCAGCTTAGTCCCAATTCTCGGAGATACGCAGTATTTT; CDR3aa: CASSLVPILGDTQYF
d_gene: NA; j_gene: TRBJ2-1; v_gene: TRBV7-9; abundance: once; CDR3nt: TGTGCCAGCAGCTTAGGTGCCTCCTACAATGAGCAGTTCTTC; CDR3aa: CASSLGASYNEQFF
d_gene: TRBD2; j_gene: TRBJ2-3; v_gene: TRBV19; abundance: few; CDR3nt: TGTGCCACCAGACTAGCGGGAGGGAAAGATACGCAGTATTTT; CDR3aa: CATRLAGGKDTQYF